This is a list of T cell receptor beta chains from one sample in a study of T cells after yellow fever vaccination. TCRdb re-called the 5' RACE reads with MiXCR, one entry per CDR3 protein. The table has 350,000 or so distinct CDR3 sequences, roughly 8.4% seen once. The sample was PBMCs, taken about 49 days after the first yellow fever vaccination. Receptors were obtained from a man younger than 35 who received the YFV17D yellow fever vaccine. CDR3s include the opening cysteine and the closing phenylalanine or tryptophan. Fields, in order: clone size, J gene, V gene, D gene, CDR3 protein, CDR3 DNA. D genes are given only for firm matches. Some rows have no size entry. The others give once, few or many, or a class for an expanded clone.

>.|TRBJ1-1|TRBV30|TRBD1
CAWDRGVFGTEAFF
TGTGCCTGGGACAGGGGGGTGTTCGGCACTGAAGCTTTCTTT
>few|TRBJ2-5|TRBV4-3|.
CASSQDLQKETQYF
TGCGCCAGCAGCCAAGATCTACAGAAAGAGACCCAGTACTTC
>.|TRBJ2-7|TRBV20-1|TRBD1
CSARPDSTGDPYEQYF
TGCAGTGCTAGACCCGATTCAACAGGGGACCCCTACGAGCAGTACTTC
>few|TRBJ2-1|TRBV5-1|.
CASSSGVLTYNEQFF
TGCGCCAGCAGCTCAGGGGTATTGACCTACAATGAGCAGTTCTTC
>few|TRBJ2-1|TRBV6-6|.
CASSSGGTEQFF
TGTGCCAGCAGTTCAGGGGGGACTGAGCAGTTCTTC
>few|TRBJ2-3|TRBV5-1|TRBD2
CASSSGTSGGTTDTQYF
TGCGCCAGCAGCTCCGGGACTAGCGGGGGGACCACAGATACGCAGTATTTT
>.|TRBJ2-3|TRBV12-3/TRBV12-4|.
CASSPGDWVTDTQYF
TGTGCCAGCAGTCCCGGGGACTGGGTTACAGATACGCAGTATTTT
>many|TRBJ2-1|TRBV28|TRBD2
CASSLSSGGNYNEQFF
TGTGCCAGCAGTTTATCTAGCGGGGGGAACTACAATGAGCAGTTCTTC
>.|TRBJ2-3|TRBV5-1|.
CASRGETPGDTQYF
TGCGCCAGCAGGGGAGAGACGCCGGGAGATACGCAGTATTTT
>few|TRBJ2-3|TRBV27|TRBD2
CASTSGEVTDTQYF
TGTGCCAGCACGAGCGGGGAGGTGACAGATACGCAGTATTTT